Here is one T cell receptor (beta chain) with its context. Its specificity is not known. This specimen belongs to a study of cytomegalovirus exposure and HLA in healthy donors. Study-wide results and limits: In a later analysis, a missense DCLRE1C variant was linked to TCR beta V- and J-gene trimming.

Researchers ran the PCR with 60 Vbeta and 13 Jbeta primers. Libraries were prepared by immunoSEQ multiplex PCR; TCRdb keeps only in-frame clonotypes and omits some of them. The sample has approximately 110,000 clones, roughly 71% seen once. The donors (healthy individuals) were bone marrow donors. The receptor was isolated from a man aged 40-55 years in good health and CMV-seropositive. Material for sequencing was PBMCs.

The CDR3 region has the DNA TGTGCCAGCAGCTTCTCAGGGGCGGACACTGAAGCTTTCTTT. Protein product: CASSFSGADTEAFF. This chain joins TRBV7-3 and TRBJ1-1, with a tentative D call TRBD1 (6 bases). The CDR3 contains 14 residues. Germline lookup yields CDR1 SGHTA and CDR2 FQGTGA. V lost 3 bases and J lost 3, with 11 bases in between.